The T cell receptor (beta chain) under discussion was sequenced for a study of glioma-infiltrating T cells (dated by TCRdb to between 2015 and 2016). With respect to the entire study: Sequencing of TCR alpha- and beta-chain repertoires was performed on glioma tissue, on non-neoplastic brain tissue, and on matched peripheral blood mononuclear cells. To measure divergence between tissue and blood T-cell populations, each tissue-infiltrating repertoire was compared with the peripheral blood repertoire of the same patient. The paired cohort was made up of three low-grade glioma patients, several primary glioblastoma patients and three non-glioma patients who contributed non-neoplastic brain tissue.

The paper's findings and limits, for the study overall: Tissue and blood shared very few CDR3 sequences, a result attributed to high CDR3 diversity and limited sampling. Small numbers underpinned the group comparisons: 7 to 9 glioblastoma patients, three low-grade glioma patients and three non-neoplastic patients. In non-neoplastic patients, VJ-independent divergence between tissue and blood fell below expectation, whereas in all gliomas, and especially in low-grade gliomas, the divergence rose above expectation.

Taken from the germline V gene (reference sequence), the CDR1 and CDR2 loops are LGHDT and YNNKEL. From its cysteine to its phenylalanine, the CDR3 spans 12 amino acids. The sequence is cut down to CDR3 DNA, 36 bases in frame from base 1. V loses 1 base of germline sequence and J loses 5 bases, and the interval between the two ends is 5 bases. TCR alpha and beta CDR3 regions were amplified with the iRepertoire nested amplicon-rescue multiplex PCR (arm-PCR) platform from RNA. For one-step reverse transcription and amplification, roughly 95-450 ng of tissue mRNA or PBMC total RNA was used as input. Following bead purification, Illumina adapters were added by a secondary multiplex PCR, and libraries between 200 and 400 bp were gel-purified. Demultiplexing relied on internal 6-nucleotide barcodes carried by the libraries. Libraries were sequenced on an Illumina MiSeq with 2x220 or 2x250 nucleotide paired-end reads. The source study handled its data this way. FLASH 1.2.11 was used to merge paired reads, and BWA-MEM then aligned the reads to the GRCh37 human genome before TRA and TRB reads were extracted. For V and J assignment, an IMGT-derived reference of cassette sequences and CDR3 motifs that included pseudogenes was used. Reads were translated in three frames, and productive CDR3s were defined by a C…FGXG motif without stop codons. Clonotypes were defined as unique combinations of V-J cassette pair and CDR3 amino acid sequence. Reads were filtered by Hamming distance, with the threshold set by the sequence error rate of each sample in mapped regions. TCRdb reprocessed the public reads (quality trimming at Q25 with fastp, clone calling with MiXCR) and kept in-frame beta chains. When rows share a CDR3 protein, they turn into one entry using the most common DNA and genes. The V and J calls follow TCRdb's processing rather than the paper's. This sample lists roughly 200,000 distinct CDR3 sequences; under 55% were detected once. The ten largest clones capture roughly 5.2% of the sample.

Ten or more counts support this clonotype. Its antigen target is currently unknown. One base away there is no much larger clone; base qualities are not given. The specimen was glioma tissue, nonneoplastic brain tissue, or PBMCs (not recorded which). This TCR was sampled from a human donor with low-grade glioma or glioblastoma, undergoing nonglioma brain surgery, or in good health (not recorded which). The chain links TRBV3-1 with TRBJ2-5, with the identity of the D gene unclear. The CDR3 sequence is CASSQAEETQYF. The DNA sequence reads TGTGCCAGCAGCCAAGCCGAGGAGACCCAGTACTTC.